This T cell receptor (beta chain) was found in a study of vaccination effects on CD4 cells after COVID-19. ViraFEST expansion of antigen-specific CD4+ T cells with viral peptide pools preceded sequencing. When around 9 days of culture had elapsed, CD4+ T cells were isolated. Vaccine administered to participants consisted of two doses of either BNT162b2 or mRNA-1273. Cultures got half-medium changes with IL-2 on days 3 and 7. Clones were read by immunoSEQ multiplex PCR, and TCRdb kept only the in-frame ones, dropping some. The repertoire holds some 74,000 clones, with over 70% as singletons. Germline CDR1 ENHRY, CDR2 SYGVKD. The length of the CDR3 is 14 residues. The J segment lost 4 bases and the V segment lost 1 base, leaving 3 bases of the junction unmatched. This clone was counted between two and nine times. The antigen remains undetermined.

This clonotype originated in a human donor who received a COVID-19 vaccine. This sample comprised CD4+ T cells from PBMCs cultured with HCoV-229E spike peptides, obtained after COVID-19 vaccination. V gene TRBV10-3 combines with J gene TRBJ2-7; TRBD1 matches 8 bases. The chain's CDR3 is CAISEFTGGYEQYV. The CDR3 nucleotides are TGTGCCATCAGTGAGTTTACAGGGGGATACGAGCAGTACGTC.